The rows below give T cell receptor beta chains drawn from one sample of a study of post-analysis software for immune sequencing data. TCRdb reanalysed the PCR reads using MiXCR and keeps one entry per CDR3 protein. The table records roughly 670,000 distinct CDR3 sequences, approximately 60% of them present only once. Sequencing was done on a sample of blood. The receptor set was obtained from a girl between 2 and 10 years old with multiple sclerosis. Each CDR3 is given with its conserved first and last residue. Fields, in order: J gene, D gene, V gene, clone size, CDR3 DNA, CDR3 protein. A D gene is named only where the DNA matches it firmly. Where a row states a size, it is once, few, many or the class of an expanded clone; other rows omit it.

J: TRBJ2-3; D: -; V: TRBV15; size: few; DNA: TGTGCCACCAGCAGAGATCCCCGAGGGGGGGATACGCAGTATTTT; CDR3: CATSRDPRGGDTQYF
J: TRBJ2-3; D: TRBD2; V: TRBV4-2; size: once; DNA: TGTGCCAGCAGCCCCCGCCGGACTAGCGGGGGGGGGAGCACGGATACGCAGTATTTT; CDR3: CASSPRRTSGGGSTDTQYF
J: TRBJ2-7; D: -; V: TRBV27; size: few; DNA: TGTGCCAGCAGTCAACCGGGACACCAAACCTACGAGCAGTACTTC; CDR3: CASSQPGHQTYEQYF
J: TRBJ2-7; D: -; V: TRBV7-2; size: few; DNA: TGTGCCAGCAGCTTAGGAGGTATCGGCAGCTCCTACGAGCAGTACTTC; CDR3: CASSLGGIGSSYEQYF
J: TRBJ2-3; D: TRBD2; V: TRBV4-3; size: -; DNA: TGCGCCAGCAGCCAAGATCGTAGCGGGGTCACTCGGGATACGCAGTATTTT; CDR3: CASSQDRSGVTRDTQYF
J: TRBJ1-1; D: -; V: TRBV7-6; size: -; DNA: TGTGCCAGCAGCTTAGATGAGGGGTCGAACACTGAAGCTTTCTTT; CDR3: CASSLDEGSNTEAFF
J: TRBJ2-3; D: TRBD1; V: TRBV30; size: -; DNA: TGTGCCTGGAGTGTACCCTGGGACAGTAGCACAGATACGCAGTATTTT; CDR3: CAWSVPWDSSTDTQYF
J: TRBJ1-1; D: -; V: TRBV29-1; size: -; DNA: TGCAGCGTTGTGGACAGCACTGAAGCTTTCTTT; CDR3: CSVVDSTEAFF
J: TRBJ2-7; D: -; V: TRBV6-2/TRBV6-3; size: -; DNA: TGTGCCAGCAGTTACCAAGCAGGCAGCTCCTACGAGCAGTACTTC; CDR3: CASSYQAGSSYEQYF
J: TRBJ1-2; D: -; V: TRBV4-2; size: -; DNA: TGTGCCAGCAGCCAAGCTTTTTCGTGGGGTAACGGCTACACCTTC; CDR3: CASSQAFSWGNGYTF
J: TRBJ2-7; D: TRBD1; V: TRBV5-1; size: -; DNA: TGCGCCAGCAGCCTCCTTGGGACAGTTACCTACGAGCAGTACTTC; CDR3: CASSLLGTVTYEQYF
J: TRBJ2-3; D: -; V: TRBV3-1; size: -; DNA: TGTGCCAGCACCCAGGGGAGAGGCACAGATACGCAGTATTTT; CDR3: CASTQGRGTDTQYF
J: TRBJ1-5; D: -; V: TRBV29-1; size: -; DNA: TGCAGCGTTGAAGGACAAAGTGACAATCAGCCCCAGCATTTT; CDR3: CSVEGQSDNQPQHF
J: TRBJ2-1; D: -; V: TRBV2; size: -; DNA: TGTGCCAGCGGTGGACAGTACAATGAGCAGTTCTTC; CDR3: CASGGQYNEQFF
J: TRBJ2-7; D: TRBD2; V: TRBV7-6; size: -; DNA: TGTGCCAGCAGCGCGACTAGCGGGAGACCCCACGAGCAGTACTTC; CDR3: CASSATSGRPHEQYF
J: TRBJ1-1; D: -; V: TRBV5-1; size: -; DNA: TGCGCCAGCAGCTTGGAATCCGGTGAAGCTTTCTTT; CDR3: CASSLESGEAFF
J: TRBJ1-2; D: TRBD1; V: TRBV2; size: -; DNA: TGTGCCAGCAGTGACCCCGTGTCAGGGGGACGAGATGGCTACACCTTC; CDR3: CASSDPVSGGRDGYTF
J: TRBJ2-1; D: -; V: TRBV20-1; size: few; DNA: TGCAGTGCTCCTAACGACCCCTCCTACAATGAGCAGTTCTTC; CDR3: CSAPNDPSYNEQFF
J: TRBJ2-2; D: -; V: TRBV12-3/TRBV12-4; size: once; DNA: TGTGCCAGCAGTTTCTCAGGGATTTCCGGGGAGCTGTTTTTT; CDR3: CASSFSGISGELFF
J: TRBJ2-7; D: -; V: TRBV29-1; size: few; DNA: TGCAGCGTTGTAACACGCGCACCCTACGAGCAGTACTTC; CDR3: CSVVTRAPYEQYF
J: TRBJ1-1; D: -; V: TRBV3-1; size: -; DNA: TGTGCCAGCAGCCAAGTACAGGGGAACACTGAAGCTTTCTTT; CDR3: CASSQVQGNTEAFF
J: TRBJ2-1; D: -; V: TRBV14; size: -; DNA: TGTGCCAGCAGCCAGATAACCGGGACACTTAACAATGAGCAGTTCTTC; CDR3: CASSQITGTLNNEQFF
J: TRBJ2-5; D: -; V: TRBV5-1; size: -; DNA: TGCGCCAGCAGCTTTGGACAGCCAGGGGTTCGGTACTTC; CDR3: CASSFGQPGVRYF
J: TRBJ2-5; D: -; V: TRBV9; size: -; DNA: TGTGCCAGCAGCGTAGGGCAAGCCCCAGAGACCCAGTACTTC; CDR3: CASSVGQAPETQYF
J: TRBJ2-1; D: -; V: TRBV5-1; size: -; DNA: TGCGCCAGCAGCTACGGGGGTCTCTACAATGAGCAGTTCTTC; CDR3: CASSYGGLYNEQFF
J: TRBJ2-7; D: -; V: TRBV15; size: -; DNA: TGTGCCACCAGCTTCGGCGTGGGGGGCTACGAGCAGTACTTC; CDR3: CATSFGVGGYEQYF